The 30 T cell receptor beta chains presented below share a single source sample, sequenced in a study of human T cells and chemical hapten exposure. The time point here: patch test 3, about 24 weeks after DPC sensitization. The treatment here: therapeutic diphenylcyclopropenone sensitization with weekly scalp DPC. TCRdb passed the RACE reads through MiXCR, listing each CDR3 protein once. The table lists just over 70,000 distinct CDR3 sequences, around 10% of them singletons. The sample here was whole blood, taken in connection with sensitization to the hapten diphenylcyclopropenone (DPC). Receptors were obtained from a woman aged 45-59 years with alopecia areata. Some clones in this sample may be carry-over from other donors' samples.

This clonotype was seen a few times. The V and J genes are TRBV7-9 and TRBJ2-7, with D maybe TRBD1 (6 bases). The CDR3 extends over 12 amino acids. Germline loops: CDR1 SEHNR, CDR2 FQNEAQ (reference sequence). V shed 10 bases and J shed 1 base, with 11 bases lying between them. The CDR3 bases are TGTGCCACCCGACAGGAGTCCTACGAGCAGTACTTC. This encodes CATRQESYEQYF.

The genes are TRBV11-3 and TRBJ2-1; D unclear. This CDR3 has 14 amino acids. V was clipped by 0 bases and J by 5 bases, with 8 bases between them. CDR1 and CDR2 from the germline V gene are SGHNT and YENEEA. The DNA for the CDR3 is TGTGCCAGCAGCTTAGACCTCGGTGACAATGAGCAGTTCTTC. Translated, it gives CASSLDLGDNEQFF.

This clonotype occurred many times. V usage is TRBV5-5 and J usage is TRBJ1-1; 7 bases line up with TRBD1. CDR1 is SGHKS, CDR2 YYEKEE, per germline (reference sequence). Trimming at V came to 3 bases and at J to 4 bases, leaving 3 bases not matched to a gene. The CDR3 has 13 residues. The CDR3 region is CASSSRQGTEAFF. The CDR3 DNA follows: TGTGCCAGCAGCTCCCGACAGGGCACTGAAGCTTTCTTT.

This clonotype came up many times. The chain combines TRBV4-1 with TRBJ2-1, with no clear D. Looked up from germline, CDR1 is MGHRA and CDR2 is YSYEKL. Trimming took 6 bases from V and 0 from J, leaving 6 bases between them. The CDR3 has 13 residues. The CDR3 DNA follows: TGCGCCAGCAGACTAAGCTCCTACAATGAGCAGTTCTTC. The encoded protein is CASRLSSYNEQFF.

This clonotype occurred a few times. This chain links TRBV18 with TRBJ1-1, with 7 bases fitting TRBD1. The length of the CDR3 is 14 residues. The junction had 5 bases not matched to a gene; V was cut back by 2 bases and J by 5 bases. Germline V gene data show CDR1 as KGHSH and CDR2 as LQKENI. This chain's CDR3 is CASSPDRVRTEAFF. The DNA for the CDR3 is TGTGCCAGCTCACCAGACAGGGTTCGGACTGAAGCTTTCTTT.

This clonotype was counted ten times or more. The chain has TRBV27 and TRBJ1-1; D unresolved. This CDR3 is 13 amino acids long. Germline lookup yields CDR1 MNHEY and CDR2 SMNVEV (reference sequence). Trimming left V 5 bases short and J 1 base short, with 8 bases between. The CDR3 sequence: CASSGKWNTEAFF. The CDR3 DNA reads as TGTGCCAGCAGTGGCAAATGGAACACTGAAGCTTTCTTT.

This clonotype came up a few times. The chain recombines TRBV20-1 with TRBJ1-1, with D maybe TRBD1 (5 bases). Trimming removed 0 bases from V and 5 bases from J, with 16 bases in between. CDR3 size: 15 residues. From germline, CDR1 is DFQATT and CDR2 SNEGSKA (reference sequence). The CDR3 DNA sequence: TGCAGTGCTAGAGATCAAAGGATCCGGGGGACTGAAGCTTTCTTT. Translation: CSARDQRIRGTEAFF.

V usage is TRBV7-6 and J usage is TRBJ1-1, with D unresolved. CDR3 size: 14 residues. The germline V and J ends were trimmed by 1 base and 1 base, with 7 bases remaining between them. Per germline, CDR1 SGHVS and CDR2 FNYEAQ. The CDR3 DNA reads TGTGCCAGCAGCTTAGGGGGAAGGAACACTGAAGCTTTCTTT. Protein sequence: CASSLGGRNTEAFF.

The chain carries TRBV3-1 and TRBJ2-2, with D unresolved. This CDR3 has 15 residues. The germline V gene encodes CDR1 LGHDT and CDR2 YNNKEL (reference sequence). Trimming pared 2 bases from V and 3 bases from J, leaving 10 bases between. The CDR3 DNA follows: TGTGCCAGCAGCCAATATAGACAAGACACCGGGGAGCTGTTTTTT. It translates to CASSQYRQDTGELFF.

The rearrangement links TRBV29-1 to TRBJ2-3; D gene unclear. V was pared by 5 bases and J by 4 bases, with 13 bases between. Germline V gene sequence: CDR1 SQVTM, CDR2 ANQGSEA. The CDR3 runs to 13 residues. CDR3 sequence reads: CSVQGYVADTQYF. The CDR3 nucleotides read TGCAGCGTTCAAGGGTACGTTGCAGATACGCAGTATTTT.

This clonotype was counted ten times or more. The chain is built from TRBV12-3 or TRBV12-4 and TRBJ1-2, with 10 bases that match TRBD1. The junction had 15 bases not matched to a gene; V was cut back by 8 bases and J by 6 bases. This CDR3 is 16 amino acids long. The CDR3 loop is CASRRDLTGGANGYTF. For the CDR3, the DNA is TGTGCCAGCCGGCGAGACTTGACAGGGGGCGCGAATGGCTACACCTTC.

Ten or more counts support this clonotype. The rearrangement uses TRBV7-8 and TRBJ1-1; D ambiguous. CDR1 is SGHVS, CDR2 FQNEAQ, per germline. CDR3 size: 15 residues. V was clipped by 3 bases and J by 8 bases, with 19 bases between them. For the CDR3, the DNA is TGTGCCAGCAGCTTCTTGGAGCGGATGTCTAGGGAAGCTTTCTTT. Translation: CASSFLERMSREAFF.

In its sample, this clonotype was seen a few times. The rearrangement uses TRBV12-3 or TRBV12-4 and TRBJ1-4; a weak D match, TRBD1 (5 bases). CDR3 length: 13 amino acids. Trimming cost V 4 bases and J 8 bases, with 11 bases left between them. The CDR3 loop is CASSWGIQEKLFF. DNA of the CDR3: TGTGCCAGCAGTTGGGGGATTCAAGAAAAACTGTTTTTT.

The V call is TRBV28, the J call TRBJ1-2; 12 bases are a match to TRBD1. With V trimmed by 5 bases and J by 5 bases, 6 bases remained unmatched. The CDR3 runs to 15 residues. Germline V gene sequence: CDR1 MDHEN, CDR2 SYDVKM. Here the CDR3 reads CASSQQGQGAYGYTF. The CDR3, as DNA: TGTGCCAGCAGTCAGCAGGGACAGGGGGCTTATGGCTACACCTTC.

This clonotype was seen at least ten times. The chain recombines TRBV7-2 with TRBJ2-1; D might be TRBD2 (6 bases). The germline V gene has CDR1 SGHTA and CDR2 FQGNSA. This CDR3 region has 15 residues. Trimming removed 6 bases from V and 2 bases from J, with 14 bases in between. Here the CDR3 reads CASSQETRAYNEQFF. The CDR3 bases are TGTGCCAGCAGTCAGGAGACTAGAGCCTACAATGAGCAGTTCTTC.

This clonotype turned up a few times. The V gene is TRBV7-2, the J gene TRBJ2-1, with D unclear. V dropped 5 bases and J dropped 5 bases, with 4 bases sitting between them. The germline V gene encodes CDR1 SGHTA and CDR2 FQGNSA. CDR3 size: 11 residues. The CDR3 region is CASSPHNEQFF. CDR3 in DNA: TGTGCCAGCAGCCCTCACAATGAGCAGTTCTTC. The entire variable domain, with the rest obtained from reference TRBV7-2 and TRBJ2-1, is as follows: GAGVSQSPSNKVTEKGKDVELRCDPISGHTALYWYRQSLGQGLEFLIYFQGNSAPDKSGLPSDRFSAERTGGSVSTLTIQRTQQEDSAVYLCASSPHNEQFFGPGTRLTVL.

This clonotype was seen a handful of times. This chain connects TRBV5-8 to TRBJ2-3; D gene ambiguous. The CDR3 is 13 residues long. With 2 bases removed from V and 0 bases from J, the gap between germline ends came to 4 bases. Germline V CDR1 and CDR2: SGHTS, YDEGEE. In nucleotides, the CDR3 is TGTGCCAGCAGCTTTTACAGCACAGATACGCAGTATTTT. Amino acids: CASSFYSTDTQYF. Full variable domain (outside the CDR3, taken from reference TRBV5-8 and TRBJ2-3): EAGVTQSPTHLIKTRGQQATLRCSPISGHTSVYWYQQALGLGLQFLLWYDEGEERNRGNFPPRFSGRQFPNYSSELNVNALELEDSALYLCASSFYSTDTQYFGPGTRLTVL.

The sample holds many counts of this clonotype. V and J are TRBV10-1 and TRBJ2-3; D call uncertain. CDR1 and CDR2 from the germline V gene are WNHNN and SYGVQD (reference sequence). Trimming stripped 0 bases from V and 5 bases from J, with 9 bases between. This CDR3 region has 14 residues. The CDR3 region is CASSESSVLDTQYF. The CDR3 coding sequence is TGCGCCAGCAGTGAGTCGTCAGTCCTAGATACGCAGTATTTT.

In its sample, this clonotype was seen many times. DNA of the CDR3: TGTGCCAGCTCACCACGAGTGGGGTTGGCTGAAAAACTGTTTTTT. Its protein is CASSPRVGLAEKLFF. This rearrangement joins TRBV18 to TRBJ1-4; D is ambiguous. CDR1 is KGHSH, CDR2 LQKENI, per germline. Trimming removed 1 base from V and 7 bases from J, with 13 bases in between. There are 15 residues in the CDR3.

This clonotype was observed at least ten times. The V call is TRBV5-1, the J call TRBJ1-6; 7 nucleotides line up with TRBD1. The junction had 8 bases not matched to a gene; V was cut back by 0 bases and J by 14 bases. Germline CDR1 is SGHRS and CDR2 is YFSETQ. CDR3 length: 14 residues. This CDR3 reads CASSLEQGHRTLHF. The DNA of the CDR3 is TGCGCCAGCAGCTTGGAACAGGGGCACAGGACCCTCCACTTT. The full variable domain, its missing parts supplied by reference TRBV5-1 and TRBJ1-6, is KAGVTQTPRYLIKTRGQQVTLSCSPISGHRSVSWYQQTPGQGLQFLFEYFSETQRNKGNFPGRFSGRQFSNSRSEMNVSTLELGDSALYLCASSLEQGHRTLHFGNGTRLTVT.

This clonotype was detected ten times or more. V usage is TRBV5-6 and J usage is TRBJ2-1; 8 positions match TRBD2. Germline assignment: CDR1 SGHDT and CDR2 YYEEEE. The CDR3 has 16 residues. With V trimmed by 2 bases and J by 0 bases, 4 bases remained unmatched. CDR3 DNA sequence: TGTGCCAGCAGCTTTTTCCGGGAGGGCTCCTACAATGAGCAGTTCTTC. This translates into CASSFFREGSYNEQFF.

This clonotype came up many times. The CDR3 protein is CASNPAPNTEAFF. DNA for the CDR3: TGTGCCAGCAACCCCGCTCCAAACACTGAAGCTTTCTTT. This chain joins TRBV12-3 or TRBV12-4 and TRBJ1-1; D is unclear. The V end lost 7 bases, the J end lost 2 bases, and 11 bases lay between the germline ends. This CDR3 spans 13 amino acids.

Concerning this clonotype itself: One end of the junction does not line up with germline, which may come from a read error. For the CDR3, the DNA is TGCGTTACTAGAAAGTTAGCGGGGACAGATACGCAGTATTTT. Protein sequence: CVTRKLAGTDTQYF. The rearrangement uses TRBV7-8 and TRBJ2-3, with 8 bases fitting TRBD2. This CDR3 is 14 amino acids long. The germline gives CDR1 SGHVS, CDR2 FQNEAQ.

This clonotype was detected only a few times. V usage is TRBV5-1 and J usage is TRBJ2-3; 9 nucleotides agree with TRBD2. The CDR3 is 15 residues long. CDR1 is SGHRS, CDR2 YFSETQ, per germline. Unmatched junction bases numbered 8, after V lost 1 base and J lost 8 bases. The CDR3 region has the DNA TGCGCCAGCAGCTTGAGCCTAGCGGGAATAGGTACGCAGTATTTT. Protein product: CASSLSLAGIGTQYF.

This clonotype has only a few counts. CDR3 loop: CASSFRDTDNSPLHF. DNA of the CDR3: TGCGCCAGCAGCTTTCGGGACACGGATAATTCACCCCTCCACTTT. The rearrangement joins TRBV5-1 to TRBJ1-6, with TRBD1 as a possible D gene (6 bases). Trimming removed 2 bases from V and 5 bases from J, with 11 bases in between. From germline, CDR1 is SGHRS and CDR2 YFSETQ. The CDR3 totals 15 residues.

The J gene is TRBJ1-5, the V gene TRBV4-1, with 7 bases aligning to TRBD1. Germline CDR1 is MGHRA and CDR2 is YSYEKL. V was clipped by 0 bases and J by 6 bases; unmatched bases: 2. The CDR3 length is 14 residues. The CDR3 DNA sequence: TGCGCCAGCAGCCAAGATCAGGGGGTTCAGCCCCAGCATTTT. Translating it yields CASSQDQGVQPQHF.

This clonotype was recorded many times. The chain recombines TRBV2 with TRBJ1-2, with 7 positions matching TRBD1. Trimming cost V 5 bases and J 6 bases; bases outside gene matches: 6. Germline CDR1 SNHLY, CDR2 FYNNEI. The CDR3 is 13 amino acids. The CDR3 loop reads CASSRQGTDGYTF. The CDR3 region has the DNA TGTGCCAGCAGTCGACAGGGAACGGATGGCTACACCTTC. The full variable domain, completed using reference TRBV2 and TRBJ1-2, is EPEVTQTPSHQVTQMGQEVILRCVPISNHLYFYWYRQILGQKVEFLVSFYNNEISEKSEIFDDQFSVERPDGSNFTLKIRSTKLEDSAMYFCASSRQGTDGYTFGSGTRLTVV.

As for this clonotype: One junction end disagrees with the germline gene, perhaps due to a read error. The chain employs TRBV11-2 and TRBJ1-2, with D perhaps matching TRBD1 (5 bases). Germline V gives CDR1 SGHAT, CDR2 FQNNGV. CDR3 length: 16 amino acids. The CDR3, as DNA: TGTGCCAGCAGCTTAGGCGGTCTTTGGGACCCCTATGGCTACATCTTC. Its protein product is CASSLGGLWDPYGYIF.

The chain recombines TRBV6-2 or TRBV6-3 with TRBJ1-1; a weak D match, TRBD1 (5 bases). Germline CDR1 is MNHEY and CDR2 is SVGEGT. Trimming stripped 4 bases from V and 0 bases from J, with 12 bases between. This CDR3 has 15 amino acids. The CDR3 reads CASSSWGVMNTEAFF. In DNA form, the CDR3 reads TGTGCCAGCAGTTCATGGGGGGTAATGAACACTGAAGCTTTCTTT.

This clonotype has a count of ten or more. V usage is TRBV7-9 and J usage is TRBJ1-2; D might be TRBD1 (6 bases). Per germline, CDR1 SEHNR and CDR2 FQNEAQ (reference sequence). The CDR3 contains 14 residues. Trimming shortened V by 5 bases and J by 4 bases, and 14 bases separated the two germline ends. The CDR3 nucleotides read TGTGCCAGCAGCAGGGACACCCGTTCCTATGGCTACACCTTC. Encoded protein: CASSRDTRSYGYTF.